This T cell receptor beta chain derives from a study of regulatory T cells in long-lasting Graves disease. The germline V gene has CDR1 SEHNR and CDR2 FQNEAQ (reference sequence). V was trimmed by 1 base and J by 7 bases, leaving 13 bases between them. The CDR3 runs 14 residues. In building TCR beta libraries, iRepertoire HTBI primers were used together with Arm-PCR of CDR3 regions. Via MiXCR, TCRdb re-called the multiplex PCR reads, giving one row per CDR3 protein. The table lists some 470,000 distinct CDR3 sequences, 20% to 25% of them singletons. This clonotype was seen a few times. Its antigen remains unidentified. Sample time point: persistent/refractory GD, antithyroid drugs over 5 years with positive TRAb. PBMCs were the source of the RNA used for TCR sequencing. An endocrinology department in Xi'an, China, recruited the patients. Roughly 10-milliliter peripheral blood samples went into EDTA tubes.

General study results and limits: Repertoires from persistent disease leaned toward TRBV28, TRBJ1-2 and TRBJ2-5. Less diverse TCR repertoires were seen in persistent Graves' patients than in newly diagnosed ones.

The sequence derives from a female donor with Graves disease. J is TRBJ2-5 and V is TRBV7-9; TRBD1 is a possible D gene (5 bases). The sequencing used peripheral blood mononuclear cells (PBMCs), collected when the disease was refractory, from a patient treated with antithyroid drugs. In DNA, the CDR3 is TGTGCCAGCAGCTTAGAAGGGGCACTGTGGACCCAGTACTTC. The encoded protein is CASSLEGALWTQYF.